This T cell receptor (beta chain) was found in a study of OX40 agonist ivuxolimab in advanced cancers. Study details: Each dose-escalation patient presented with hepatocellular carcinoma, melanoma, renal cell or head and neck cancer. General observations from the study: The antigens recognized by the expanded peripheral T cells, that is their antigen specificity, were not determined. Certain nonresponding patients likewise had low normalized T-cell clonal expansion. Mean expanded clone counts were higher in CD8+ than CD4+ T cells.

Sequencing used immunoSEQ multiplex PCR; TCRdb keeps in-frame clones, though not all of them. The data contain tens of thousands of clones, over 75% of them singletons. As concerns this clone: Its antigen is not known.

The V end lost 0 bases, the J end lost 0 bases, and 5 bases lay between the germline ends. The CDR3 length is 14 residues. Germline V gives CDR1 LGHNA, CDR2 YNFKEQ. V is TRBV4-2 and J is TRBJ1-2; D is unresolved. The sequence came from an adult with an advanced solid tumor such as melanoma, head and neck, liver or kidney cancer. This specimen was CD4+ or CD8+ T cells sorted from blood, taken in a trial of the OX40 agonist ivuxolimab. CDR3 amino acids: CASSQDPANYGYTF. CDR3 sequence (DNA): TGTGCCAGCAGCCAAGATCCCGCTAACTATGGCTACACCTTC.